What follows are 29 T cell receptor beta chains derived from one specimen sequenced in a study of post-analysis software for immune sequencing data. Prepared libraries of TCR beta cDNA carried unique molecular identifiers. MiXCR, applied by TCRdb to the PCR reads, yields one record per CDR3 protein. Of 150,000 or so distinct CDR3 sequences listed, around 36% are singletons. The sample in question was blood, obtained after autologous hematopoietic stem cell transplantation. The receptors originated from a girl between 5 and 17 years old with multiple sclerosis.

The CDR3 reads CSADSLTQETQYF. In DNA form, the CDR3 reads TGCAGTGCGGACTCTCTGACTCAAGAGACCCAGTACTTC. The V gene is TRBV20-1, the J gene TRBJ2-5; a possible D gene is TRBD2 (5 bases). There are 13 residues in the CDR3. V was clipped by 6 bases and J by 2 bases, with 13 bases between them. CDR1 is DFQATT and CDR2 is SNEGSKA in the germline V gene (reference sequence).

The gene calls are TRBV27 and TRBJ1-1, with 7 positions matching TRBD1. Germline V gene sequence: CDR1 MNHEY, CDR2 SMNVEV (reference sequence). With 2 bases clipped from V and 4 bases from J, the junction kept 7 bases outside the gene matches. The CDR3 is 15 residues long. CDR3 in amino acids: CASSLGSGGSTEAFF. As DNA, the CDR3 is TGTGCCAGCAGTTTAGGGTCAGGGGGGAGCACTGAAGCTTTCTTT.

This clonotype occurred a few times. The chain recombines TRBV7-9 with TRBJ2-5; TRBD2 is a possible D gene (5 bases). Germline V lookup: CDR1 SEHNR, CDR2 FQNEAQ (reference sequence). The CDR3 is 12 residues long. V was shortened by 7 bases and J by 2 bases, with 8 bases between the two germline ends. CDR3 sequence reads: CASTGNQETQYF. The CDR3 DNA reads as TGTGCCAGCACGGGGAATCAAGAGACCCAGTACTTC.

This clonotype was detected a few times. CDR3 region: CASSRGGREMDEQFF. CDR3 nucleotide sequence: TGTGCCAGCAGCCGCGGTGGGCGGGAGATGGATGAGCAGTTCTTC. The rearrangement links TRBV7-6 to TRBJ2-1, with 7 bases aligning to TRBD2. In germline, CDR1 is SGHVS, CDR2 FNYEAQ. V gave up 5 bases and J gave up 8 bases; unmatched junction bases: 12. This CDR3 contains 15 residues.

This chain connects TRBV7-2 to TRBJ1-5, with TRBD1 as a possible D gene (5 bases). Looked up from germline, CDR1 is SGHTA and CDR2 is FQGNSA. V was cut by 7 bases and J by 0 bases, with 13 bases left in between. The CDR3 spans 15 residues. CDR3 DNA sequence: TGTGCCAGCACCCGGGACGTCTATAGCAATCAGCCCCAGCATTTT. Translating gives CASTRDVYSNQPQHF.

This clonotype was detected only a few times. V and J are TRBV19 and TRBJ2-5, with D perhaps matching TRBD1 (5 bases). The CDR3 is made up of 14 amino acids. The germline gives CDR1 LNHDA, CDR2 SQIVND (reference sequence). V dropped 1 base and J dropped 5 bases, with 11 bases sitting between them. CDR3 residues: CASSIGGRAETQYF. The CDR3 nucleotides are TGTGCCAGTAGTATAGGCGGCAGGGCGGAGACCCAGTACTTC.

This clonotype has only a few counts. DNA for the CDR3: TGCAGTGCTGAGACCGGGACTAGCCTCACAGATACGCAGTATTTT. Encoded protein: CSAETGTSLTDTQYF. The chain couples TRBV20-1 to TRBJ2-3, with 9 nucleotides matching TRBD2. This CDR3 has 15 amino acids. Looked up from germline, CDR1 is DFQATT and CDR2 is SNEGSKA (reference sequence). J was trimmed by 2 bases and V by 5 bases; bases with no gene match: 8.

The gene calls are TRBV12-3 or TRBV12-4 and TRBJ2-3, with D unclear. The germline V and J ends were trimmed by 3 bases and 3 bases, with 4 bases remaining between them. The CDR3 consists of 12 residues. DNA of the CDR3: TGTGCCAGCAGTTTCGATACAGATACGCAGTATTTT. Encoded protein: CASSFDTDTQYF.

The V and J genes are TRBV10-3 and TRBJ2-1, with 9 bases aligning to TRBD1. The CDR3 is 15 amino acids. Unmatched junction bases numbered 12, after V lost 6 bases and J lost 9 bases. Germline V lookup: CDR1 ENHRY, CDR2 SYGVKD. In DNA form, the CDR3 reads TGTGCCATCAGCGAACAGGGGGCGCGGGTGGGTGAGCAGTTCTTC. It yields the protein CAISEQGARVGEQFF.

The rearrangement joins TRBV6-4 to TRBJ2-5, with 10 bases fitting TRBD1. J was trimmed by 1 base and V by 7 bases; bases with no gene match: 6. Germline assignment: CDR1 MRHNA and CDR2 SNTAGT. CDR3 length: 15 amino acids. The CDR3 DNA reads TGTGCCAGCACCCGACAGGGGGCTGTCCAAGAGACCCAGTACTTC. This translates into CASTRQGAVQETQYF.

The chain uses TRBV10-3 and TRBJ1-4; TRBD1 might be the D (6 bases). The CDR3 has 12 amino acids. Looked up from germline, CDR1 is ENHRY and CDR2 is SYGVKD. V was cut by 10 bases and J by 4 bases, with 10 bases left in between. The CDR3 spells CATRTDNEKLFF. CDR3 bases: TGTGCCACCAGGACAGATAATGAAAAACTGTTTTTT.

This clonotype was observed a few times. The V and J genes are TRBV9 and TRBJ1-2; no firm D call. The CDR3 extends over 14 amino acids. With 0 bases removed from V and 6 bases from J, the gap between germline ends came to 12 bases. Germline V gives CDR1 SGDLS, CDR2 YYNGEE. The CDR3 nucleotides read TGTGCCAGCAGCGTAGGCACAGTCCCCCATGGCTACACCTTC. Residues: CASSVGTVPHGYTF.

This clonotype showed up just a few times. V and J are TRBV6-1 and TRBJ1-5; no reliable D call. Germline V gene sequence: CDR1 MNHNS, CDR2 SASEGT. The CDR3 covers 15 residues. V lost 5 bases and J 0 bases, leaving 11 bases between the germline ends. CDR3 amino acids: CASSRNNLSNQPQHF. CDR3 bases: TGTGCCAGCAGTAGAAATAATCTTAGCAATCAGCCCCAGCATTTT.

This clonotype was observed a few times. The chain is built from TRBV30 and TRBJ2-1; TRBD2 matches 10 bases. V lost 8 bases, J lost 0 bases, and 4 bases stayed unmatched. Germline V gene data show CDR1 as GTSNPN and CDR2 as SVGIG (reference sequence). The length of the CDR3 is 14 residues. CDR3 bases: TGTGCCGGTTCTAGCGGGAGCTCCTACAATGAGCAGTTCTTC. This encodes CAGSSGSSYNEQFF.

Concerning this clonotype: A much larger clone differs from this one at a single base, so this may be a read error. The chain combines TRBV24-1 with TRBJ2-1; the D is unclear. V was shortened by 5 bases and J by 7 bases, with 5 bases between the two germline ends. The CDR3 has 11 amino acids. Germline CDR1 is KGHDR and CDR2 is SFDVKD. This CDR3 is CATSVRNEQFF. CDR3 DNA: TGTGCCACCAGTGTTCGAAATGAGCAGTTCTTC.

This clonotype occurred once. The rearrangement links TRBV5-1 to TRBJ1-5; no firm D call. V dropped 4 bases and J dropped 5 bases, with 13 bases sitting between them. The V gene's germline CDR1 is SGHRS and CDR2 YFSETQ. This CDR3 is built from 14 residues. DNA for the CDR3: TGCGCCAGCAGCGAAGGCCGGGTTGATCAGCCCCAGCATTTT. The encoded protein is CASSEGRVDQPQHF. Based on the CDR3 plus reference TRBV5-1 and TRBJ1-5, the full variable domain is KAGVTQTPRYLIKTRGQQVTLSCSPISGHRSVSWYQQTPGQGLQFLFEYFSETQRNKGNFPGRFSGRQFSNSRSEMNVSTLELGDSALYLCASSEGRVDQPQHFGDGTRLSIL.

This clonotype was observed a handful of times. The chain links TRBV6-5 to TRBJ2-3, with TRBD1 matching over 9 bases. This CDR3 is built from 16 residues. Germline values: CDR1 MNHEY, CDR2 SVGAGI. J gave up 1 base and V 6 bases, and 8 bases lay outside the gene matches. Here the CDR3 reads CASSRRTGVRTDTQYF. The CDR3 DNA reads TGTGCCAGCAGCCGACGGACAGGGGTCCGCACAGATACGCAGTATTTT.

This clonotype was detected only a few times. This chain connects TRBV4-2 to TRBJ2-5, with 14 bases lining up with TRBD2. The CDR3 length is 18 residues. Trimming at V came to 4 bases and at J to 7 bases, leaving 14 bases not matched to a gene. Germline CDR1 is LGHNA and CDR2 is YNFKEQ. The CDR3 region is CASSPRLAGGPGTGTQYF. The CDR3 nucleotides are TGTGCCAGCAGCCCCCGACTAGCGGGAGGGCCGGGTACAGGGACCCAGTACTTC.

This clonotype has only a few counts. This chain connects TRBV20-1 to TRBJ1-2; tentative D call: TRBD1 (6 bases). CDR1 is DFQATT, CDR2 SNEGSKA, per germline (reference sequence). Deletions cut 5 bases from V and 4 bases from J, with 17 bases between. This CDR3 contains 14 residues. The CDR3 reads CSARRVGGIYGYTF. CDR3 DNA sequence: TGCAGTGCTCGACGGGTCGGGGGCATCTATGGCTACACCTTC.

This clonotype was found a few times. The rearrangement links TRBV20-1 to TRBJ2-7, with 9 bases fitting TRBD2. V lost 3 bases to trimming and J lost 2 bases; unmatched junction nucleotides: 11. CDR3 size: 16 residues. The germline CDR1 and CDR2 sequences are DFQATT and SNEGSKA (reference sequence). CDR3 bases: TGCAGTGCTAGCCCCTGGGGGCGGGAGGGAGCCTACGAGCAGTACTTC. Amino acids: CSASPWGREGAYEQYF.

A few counts support this clonotype. This chain joins TRBV30 and TRBJ2-1, with a tentative D call TRBD2 (5 bases). Trimming cost V 3 bases and J 4 bases, with 10 bases left between them. CDR3 length: 13 residues. Germline CDR1 reads GTSNPN; CDR2 reads SVGIG (reference sequence). The CDR3 here is CAWRGTRYNEQFF. In DNA form, the CDR3 reads TGTGCCTGGAGGGGTACTAGATACAATGAGCAGTTCTTC.

Ten or more counts support this clonotype. The V call is TRBV12-3 or TRBV12-4, the J call TRBJ2-7, with D hard to call. V was pared by 3 bases and J by 7 bases, with 10 bases between. The CDR3 has 12 amino acids. The CDR3 DNA sequence: TGTGCCAGCAGTTTTCTATCGTCGGAGCAGTACTTC. It specifies CASSFLSSEQYF.

The chain combines TRBV20-1 with TRBJ1-2; D is unclear. The CDR3 totals 14 residues. Trimming shortened V by 5 bases and J by 1 base, and 14 bases separated the two germline ends. Germline V gene lookup returns CDR1 DFQATT and CDR2 SNEGSKA (reference sequence). CDR3 region: CSAPPTGYNYGYTF. The CDR3, as DNA: TGCAGTGCTCCCCCGACGGGCTATAACTATGGCTACACCTTC.

V gene TRBV27 combines with J gene TRBJ2-5; 7 nucleotides match TRBD2. Per the germline V gene, CDR1 is MNHEY and CDR2 is SMNVEV (reference sequence). There are 15 residues in the CDR3. Unmatched junction bases numbered 3, after V lost 2 bases and J lost 0 bases. CDR3 DNA: TGTGCCAGCAGTTTAGGGACTACCAACCAAGAGACCCAGTACTTC. Its translation: CASSLGTTNQETQYF.

Worth noting for this clonotype: This could be a read error, since a much larger clone is one nucleotide away. The V gene is TRBV7-7, the J gene TRBJ2-7; D remains unclear. The length of the CDR3 is 13 residues. CDR1 is SSHAT and CDR2 is FNYEAQ in the germline V gene (reference sequence). As DNA, the CDR3 is TGTGCTAGCAGCTTAGGGCCGGACTACGAGCAGTACTTC. This encodes CASSLGPDYEQYF.

The table lists this clonotype with a count of one. The chain couples TRBV3-1 to TRBJ2-7; 7 bases map to TRBD2. With 3 bases clipped from V and 7 bases from J, the junction kept 15 bases outside the gene matches. CDR1 LGHDT and CDR2 YNNKEL come from the germline V gene (reference sequence). This CDR3 region has 16 residues. The CDR3 sequence: CASSHKSLAGVEEQYF. The CDR3 bases are TGTGCCAGCAGCCACAAGTCCCTGGCGGGAGTGGAGGAGCAGTACTTC.

The genes are TRBV2 and TRBJ2-1; 9 positions agree with TRBD2. The length of the CDR3 is 14 residues. Germline V gene sequence: CDR1 SNHLY, CDR2 FYNNEI. V lost 7 bases, J lost 8 bases, and 9 bases stayed unmatched. For the CDR3, the DNA is TGTGCCAGCACCTCTAGCGGGGCGCTACATGAGCAGTTCTTC. It specifies CASTSSGALHEQFF. The entire variable domain, with the rest obtained from reference TRBV2 and TRBJ2-1, is as follows: EPEVTQTPSHQVTQMGQEVILRCVPISNHLYFYWYRQILGQKVEFLVSFYNNEISEKSEIFDDQFSVERPDGSNFTLKIRSTKLEDSAMYFCASTSSGALHEQFFGPGTRLTVL.

The rearrangement links TRBV3-1 to TRBJ2-7; D possibly corresponds to TRBD2 (6 bases). Germline-derived CDR1 and CDR2 are LGHDT and YNNKEL (reference sequence). The CDR3 runs 17 residues. V dropped 0 bases and J dropped 4 bases, with 19 bases sitting between them. CDR3 coding DNA: TGTGCCAGCAGCCAAGACGAGGGGTCTATTGGAGGGTACGAGCAGTACTTC. Residues: CASSQDEGSIGGYEQYF.

Only a few counts were recorded for this clonotype. CDR3 region: CASSQEAVGTSRKNEQFF. The DNA of the CDR3 is TGTGCCAGCAGCCAAGAGGCGGTTGGGACTAGCAGGAAAAATGAGCAGTTCTTC. The chain joins TRBV7-3 to TRBJ2-1; 9 nucleotides match TRBD2. The CDR3 consists of 18 residues. Germline-derived CDR1 and CDR2 are SGHTA and FQGTGA. Germline trimming cut 5 bases from V and 7 bases from J; bases unmatched to any gene: 18.